The subject of this entry is one T cell receptor beta chain. Its specificity is unknown. The sample comes from a study of cytomegalovirus exposure and HLA in healthy donors. Study information: Unique TCRs numbering some 93 million, obtained from HLA-typed donors, made up an early data release.

It was with 60 Vbeta and 13 Jbeta primers that the PCR ran. Assay used: immunoSEQ multiplex PCR; TCRdb lists only in-frame clones, some missing. The sample has around 64,000 clones, roughly 87% seen once. Study-wide results and caveats: In a later analysis, HLA-associated beta chains showed higher expansion and lower generation probabilities than comparable chains. Presence/absence analyses supposed approximately even sequencing depth among donors. It was confirmed in vitro that a few of the CMV-associated chains were specific for CMV antigens.

Germline V gives CDR1 MDHEN, CDR2 SYDVKM. CDR3 size: 15 residues. The V gene end was trimmed by 4 bases and the J gene end by 1 base; junction bases not matched to a gene: 7. The sequence was collected from a female donor in good health and CMV-seronegative. The chain has TRBV28 and TRBJ2-7, with TRBD1 matching over 7 bases. The sample consisted of PBMCs. The CDR3, as DNA: TGTGCCAGCAGTTCTACCATGGGACAGTCCTACGAGCAGTACTTC. Encoded protein: CASSSTMGQSYEQYF.